This T cell receptor (beta chain) came from a study of T-cell memory formation after mild COVID-19. One entry per CDR3 protein, called by TCRdb with MiXCR from the 5' RACE reads. The profile shows roughly 600,000 distinct CDR3 sequences, 15% to 20% of them singletons. Germline V gene lookup returns CDR1 LGHNA and CDR2 YSLEER. The J segment lost 4 bases and the V segment lost 1 base, leaving 4 bases of the junction unmatched. This CDR3 has 15 amino acids. In its sample, this clonotype was seen a few times. This sequence originates from an adult woman who had mild COVID-19 (a few samples of this study predate the infection). Cell type and time point are not known. The rearrangement joins TRBV4-3 to TRBJ2-1, with 7 bases identical to TRBD2. Sequenced sample: PBMCs or a T cell subset sorted from them (not recorded which). CDR3 DNA: TGCGCCAGCAGCCAAGGGCCTAGCGGTTACAATGAGCAGTTCTTC. Translation gives CASSQGPSGYNEQFF.